These T cell receptor beta chains were read from a single sample in a study of T cells in Graves' hyperthyroidism and ophthalmopathy. Each CDR3 protein is one row after TCRdb ran MiXCR on the multiplex PCR reads. The sample lists approximately 400,000 distinct CDR3 sequences; around 16% were seen once. The sample consisted of blood. These receptors originate from a woman between 18 and 29 years old with Graves' hyperthyroidism. CDR3s include the opening cysteine and the closing phenylalanine or tryptophan. A D gene is named only where the DNA matches it firmly. Clone size is stated in some rows and not others, as once, few, many or a class when expanded.

TRBV2	TRBJ2-1	TRBD2	-	TGTGCCAGCGGGGGGGCTAGCGGGAACGATGAGCAGTTCTTC	CASGGASGNDEQFF
TRBV6-1	TRBJ1-2	TRBD1	many	TGTGCCAGCGCCAGGACAGGTTTGATCTATGGCTACACCTTC	CASARTGLIYGYTF
TRBV6-2/TRBV6-3	TRBJ2-4	-	few	TGTGCCAGCAGTTACTCGCGAGGAGGGAACATTCAGTACTTC	CASSYSRGGNIQYF
TRBV15	TRBJ2-3	TRBD2	many	TGTGCCACCAGCAGAGAGGCGGGGGGGAACACAGATACGCAGTATTTT	CATSREAGGNTDTQYF
TRBV20-1	TRBJ1-6	TRBD1	few	TGCAGTGCTAGAGACGGAACGACAGGGGGGAATTCACCCCTCCACTTT	CSARDGTTGGNSPLHF
TRBV11-3	TRBJ2-1	-	many	TGTGCCAGCAGCTTAGAGCTTGACAATGAGCAGTTCTTC	CASSLELDNEQFF
TRBV30	TRBJ1-1	-	many	TGTGCCTGGAGACATACGACAGGAGAAGCTTTCTTT	CAWRHTTGEAFF
TRBV12-3/TRBV12-4	TRBJ1-1	-	many	TGTGCCAGCAGTTTATTCCAGGACCTGAACACTGAAGCTTTCTTT	CASSLFQDLNTEAFF
TRBV11-1	TRBJ2-7	-	-	TGTGCCAGCAGCACCCAAGACAAAGCCTACGAGCAGTACTTC	CASSTQDKAYEQYF
TRBV15	TRBJ2-7	TRBD1	-	TGTGCCACCAGCAGAGATGACAGGGGGCTGGACGAGCAGTACTTC	CATSRDDRGLDEQYF
TRBV3-1	TRBJ1-6	-	many	TGTGCCAGCAGCCAAGTAGGGGTCAATTCACCCCTCCACTTT	CASSQVGVNSPLHF
TRBV7-8	TRBJ2-3	TRBD1	many	TGTGCCAGCAGCCCAGCCTCGGGGACAGGGGTAGGAGATACGCAGTATTTT	CASSPASGTGVGDTQYF
TRBV12-3/TRBV12-4	TRBJ2-1	-	many	TGTGCCAGCAGTTTAACGTCCCCGAGTATAGATGAGCAGTTCTTC	CASSLTSPSIDEQFF
TRBV7-8	TRBJ1-4	-	few	TGTGCCAGCAGCACGGGCCTAGGCAAAAAACTGTTTTTT	CASSTGLGKKLFF
TRBV20-1	TRBJ1-2	TRBD1	many	TGCAGTGCTAGATCGCAGGGGGGATATGGCTACACCTTC	CSARSQGGYGYTF
TRBV5-8	TRBJ2-1	TRBD2	many	TGTGCCAGCAGCTTTCACTTCGAGACTAGCGGGGTGTACAATGAGCAGTTCTTC	CASSFHFETSGVYNEQFF
TRBV20-1	TRBJ2-1	TRBD1	many	TGCAGTGCTAGAGCCCGGACAGGGCACTCCTACAATGAGCAGTTCTTC	CSARARTGHSYNEQFF
TRBV18	TRBJ2-7	-	many	TGTGCCAGCTCACCACCCGGGGCGCGGGAGCAGTACTTC	CASSPPGAREQYF
TRBV9	TRBJ2-1	TRBD2	few	TGTGCCAGCAGCGTAGGAGCCGAGCGGGGGCCTCTGAGCTCCTACAATGAGCAGTTCTTC	CASSVGAERGPLSSYNEQFF
TRBV5-5	TRBJ1-1	-	many	TGTGCCAGCAGCCCCGTTATAGGGAGAAGAAGTAGCACTGAAGCTTTCTTT	CASSPVIGRRSSTEAFF
TRBV11-2	TRBJ1-3	TRBD1	-	TGTGCCAGCAGCTCCACACAGGGGCCCTCTGGAAACACCATATATTTT	CASSSTQGPSGNTIYF
TRBV6-1	TRBJ2-7	TRBD1	many	TGTGCCAGCACCTCAGACAGGGCCTACGAGCAGTACTTC	CASTSDRAYEQYF
TRBV24-1	TRBJ1-2	-	many	TGTGCCACCAGTGATTTAGTAGGAGGTGGCTACACCTTC	CATSDLVGGGYTF
TRBV20-1	TRBJ2-3	-	-	TGCAGTCGCCGACTAGTCTCGGCGCAGTATTTT	CSRRLVSAQYF
TRBV30	TRBJ1-2	TRBD1	many	TGTGCCTGTAAAAACCCGACAGGGAAGCCAGGAATGAATGGCTACACCTTC	CACKNPTGKPGMNGYTF